Following are 20 T cell receptor beta chains from one sample sequenced in a study of blood T cell repertoires in COVID-19. This table comes from immunoSEQ multiplex PCR, and its TCRdb copy is limited to in-frame clones, with some not included. The data show 120,000 or so clones, about 83% seen once. The sequencing input was peripheral blood. These receptors originate from a woman in her 50s with acute or convalescent COVID-19.

The V gene is TRBV2, the J gene TRBJ1-1, with a possible D match to TRBD1 (5 bases). The germline V gene has CDR1 SNHLY and CDR2 FYNNEI. Trimming took off 3 bases at V and 3 bases at J, with 17 bases between the two ends. The CDR3 has 16 residues. The DNA for the CDR3 is TGTGCCAGCAGTGAGACCCCGACAGTCCCGCACACTGAAGCTTTCTTT. Amino acid sequence: CASSETPTVPHTEAFF. The whole variable domain, filled in from reference TRBV2 and TRBJ1-1, reads EPEVTQTPSHQVTQMGQEVILRCVPISNHLYFYWYRQILGQKVEFLVSFYNNEISEKSEIFDDQFSVERPDGSNFTLKIRSTKLEDSAMYFCASSETPTVPHTEAFFGQGTRLTVV.

The rearrangement links TRBV7-2 to TRBJ1-6; D ambiguous. Per the germline V gene, CDR1 is SGHTA and CDR2 is FQGNSA. The germline V and J ends were trimmed by 5 bases and 1 base, with 6 bases remaining between them. The CDR3 runs 14 residues. The CDR3 region is CASSNPSYNSPLHF. Here the CDR3 DNA reads TGTGCCAGCAGCAATCCATCCTATAATTCACCCCTCCACTTT.

The chain links TRBV7-6 to TRBJ2-7, with 9 positions matching TRBD2. CDR1 and CDR2 from the germline V gene are SGHVS and FNYEAQ. V shed 5 bases and J 3 bases; nucleotides not matched to a gene: 8. This CDR3 has 15 amino acids. The CDR3 protein is CASSPGAGGDYEQYF. The CDR3, as DNA: TGTGCCAGCAGCCCAGGAGCGGGGGGAGACTACGAGCAGTACTTC.

Here the CDR3 DNA reads TGTGCCAGCAGCTCCTTAGCGGGGGGCACAGATACGCAGTATTTT. The encoded protein is CASSSLAGGTDTQYF. This chain links TRBV11-1 with TRBJ2-3, with 9 bases lining up with TRBD2. The junction had 3 bases not matched to a gene; V was cut back by 4 bases and J by 1 base. Germline CDR1 SGHAT, CDR2 FQDESV (reference sequence). The CDR3 totals 15 residues.

The rearrangement links TRBV18 to TRBJ2-2; D gene ambiguous. The CDR3 runs to 15 residues. Germline loops: CDR1 KGHSH, CDR2 LQKENI. V shed 0 bases and J shed 5 bases, with 10 bases lying between them. CDR3 protein: CASSPPSRVTGELFF. The CDR3 DNA sequence: TGTGCCAGCTCACCACCCTCCCGGGTTACCGGGGAGCTGTTTTTT. Drawing the rest from reference TRBV18 and TRBJ2-2, the complete variable domain is NAGVMQNPRHLVRRRGQEARLRCSPMKGHSHVYWYRQLPEEGLKFMVYLQKENIIDESGMPKERFSAEFPKEGPSILRIQQVVRGDSAAYFCASSPPSRVTGELFFGEGSRLTVL.

The V call is TRBV5-1, the J call TRBJ1-1; 8 nucleotides align to TRBD1. Germline V gene lookup returns CDR1 SGHRS and CDR2 YFSETQ. The CDR3 loop spans 14 amino acids. V lost 6 bases, J lost 1 base, and 5 bases stayed unmatched. CDR3 in amino acids: CASMGGQANTEAFF. CDR3 sequence (DNA): TGCGCCAGCATGGGGGGACAGGCGAACACTGAAGCTTTCTTT.

This clone was seen a handful of times. This sequence joins TRBV11-3 and TRBJ2-7; D is uncertain. V shed 2 bases and J shed 2 bases, with 10 bases lying between them. The CDR3 consists of 14 residues. Germline V CDR1 and CDR2: SGHNT, YENEEA. CDR3 bases: TGTGCCAGCAGCTTACTAGAAGGCCCCTACGAGCAGTACTTC. This sequence encodes CASSLLEGPYEQYF.

CDR3 sequence: CASSVAGGNTEAFF. The CDR3 DNA reads as TGTGCCAGCAGCGTCGCCGGGGGGAACACTGAAGCTTTCTTT. The chain combines TRBV9 with TRBJ1-1; a possible D gene is TRBD1 (5 bases). The V end was cut by 2 bases, the J end by 1 base, with 9 bases between. CDR1 and CDR2 (germline): SGDLS, YYNGEE. The CDR3 runs 14 residues.

This chain connects TRBV5-1 to TRBJ1-2; 8 nucleotides line up with TRBD1. V gave up 4 bases and J gave up 4 bases; unmatched junction bases: 3. This CDR3 has 13 residues. Germline CDR1 reads SGHRS; CDR2 reads YFSETQ. CDR3 loop: CASSIGTGYGYTF. CDR3 DNA sequence: TGCGCCAGCAGCATCGGGACAGGCTATGGCTACACCTTC.

The gene calls are TRBV6-5 and TRBJ1-2; D is uncertain. Per the germline V gene, CDR1 is MNHEY and CDR2 is SVGAGI. The ends were cut back, 7 bases at V and 4 bases at J, with 13 bases in the middle. The CDR3 runs 13 residues. The CDR3 reads CASKMTRIYGYTF. In nucleotides, the CDR3 is TGTGCCAGCAAAATGACAAGAATCTATGGCTACACCTTC.

The chain employs TRBV11-2 and TRBJ1-4; 7 positions agree with TRBD1. The V segment lost 0 bases and the J segment 7 bases; nucleotides outside the gene matches: 5. The CDR3 sequence is 15 residues long. Germline V gene lookup returns CDR1 SGHAT and CDR2 FQNNGV. CDR3 sequence: CASSLEQGGLEKLFF. The DNA of the CDR3 is TGTGCCAGCAGCTTAGAGCAGGGGGGCCTTGAAAAACTGTTTTTT. The full variable domain, completed using reference TRBV11-2 and TRBJ1-4, is EAGVAQSPRYKIIEKRQSVAFWCNPISGHATLYWYQQILGQGPKLLIQFQNNGVVDDSQLPKDRFSAERLKGVDSTLKIQPAKLEDSAVYLCASSLEQGGLEKLFFGSGTQLSVL.

This chain joins TRBV13 and TRBJ1-3, with TRBD1 as a possible D gene (6 bases). The CDR3 consists of 15 residues. Between the trimmed V and J ends, which lost 2 bases and 2 bases, there was a span of 10 bases. CDR1 is PRHDT and CDR2 is FYEKMQ in the germline V gene (reference sequence). The CDR3 DNA follows: TGTGCCAGCAGCTTACAGGGGTTCACTGGAAACACCATATATTTT. Translating gives CASSLQGFTGNTIYF.

This chain links TRBV7-2 with TRBJ1-1, with D possibly TRBD1 on 6 matching bases. V was clipped by 1 base and J by 1 base, with 13 bases between them. Germline loops: CDR1 SGHTA, CDR2 FQGNSA. CDR3 length equals 16 residues. CDR3: CASSLDGGASNTEAFF. The CDR3 DNA is TGTGCCAGCAGCTTAGATGGGGGGGCGTCGAACACTGAAGCTTTCTTT.

In its sample, this clone was seen once. The CDR3 loop is CASSYRPGATNEKLFF. The CDR3 DNA follows: TGTGCCAGCAGTTACCGGCCGGGGGCAACTAATGAAAAACTGTTTTTT. V usage is TRBV6-5 and J usage is TRBJ1-4; a weak D match, TRBD1 (5 bases). CDR3 length: 16 residues. The V gene's germline CDR1 is MNHEY and CDR2 SVGAGI. The V end was cut by 2 bases, the J end by 0 bases, with 10 bases between.

The V call is TRBV6-4, the J call TRBJ2-1; D unresolved. Trimming shortened V by 6 bases and J by 6 bases, and 12 bases separated the two germline ends. Germline V lookup: CDR1 MRHNA, CDR2 SNTAGT. The CDR3 is 13 amino acids. CDR3 nucleotide sequence: TGTGCCAGCAGCAAGACTGGATTCAATGAGCAGTTCTTC. It encodes CASSKTGFNEQFF.

The gene calls are TRBV19 and TRBJ1-4, with 10 nucleotides matching TRBD1. The CDR3 runs to 15 residues. J gave up 5 bases and V 5 bases, and 5 bases lay outside the gene matches. CDR1 and CDR2 from the germline V gene are LNHDA and SQIVND (reference sequence). For the CDR3, the DNA is TGTGCCAGTAGTGACACGGGACAGGGGAATGAAAAACTGTTTTTT. It translates to CASSDTGQGNEKLFF.

The chain joins TRBV12-5 to TRBJ2-7; TRBD2 aligns across 12 bases. This CDR3 region has 15 residues. V was clipped by 6 bases and J by 5 bases; unmatched bases: 8. From germline, CDR1 is LGHNT and CDR2 FRNRAP. Here the CDR3 reads CASGSRTSGNHEQYF. Written as DNA, the CDR3 is TGTGCTAGTGGCTCAAGGACTAGCGGGAACCACGAGCAGTACTTC.

There are a few counts of this clone. The chain employs TRBV12-5 and TRBJ2-2; 9 nucleotides match TRBD2. The V gene end was trimmed by 3 bases and the J gene end by 5 bases; junction bases not matched to a gene: 4. CDR3 size: 15 residues. Germline V gene data show CDR1 as LGHNT and CDR2 as FRNRAP. The CDR3 DNA reads as TGTGCTAGTGGTTTCTTAGCGGGAGTTACCGGGGAGCTGTTTTTT. It is translated as CASGFLAGVTGELFF.

This sequence joins TRBV7-9 and TRBJ1-5, with D maybe TRBD1 (6 bases). Deletions cut 1 base from V and 7 bases from J, with 11 bases between. CDR3 length equals 14 residues. Germline V CDR1 and CDR2: SEHNR, FQNEAQ (reference sequence). The CDR3 loop is CASSLDGGSQPQHF. The DNA for the CDR3 is TGTGCCAGCAGCTTAGATGGGGGCAGCCAGCCCCAGCATTTT.

This clone was detected only a few times. V usage is TRBV5-4 and J usage is TRBJ2-2; D is possibly TRBD2 (6 bases). The V gene lost 6 bases and the J gene lost 0 bases, with 12 bases spanning the gap. This CDR3 region has 15 residues. Germline V gene sequence: CDR1 SGHNT, CDR2 YYREEE (reference sequence). CDR3 protein: CASTREPANTGELFF. CDR3 nucleotides: TGTGCCAGCACCCGGGAGCCTGCGAACACCGGGGAGCTGTTTTTT. The variable domain in full, with the rest retrieved from reference TRBV5-4 and TRBJ2-2, is ETGVTQSPTHLIKTRGQQVTLRCSSQSGHNTVSWYQQALGQGPQFIFQYYREEENGRGNFPPRFSGLQFPNYSSELNVNALELDDSALYLCASTREPANTGELFFGEGSRLTVL.